The rows below give T cell receptor beta chains drawn from one sample of a study of neurological immune-mediated disorders. Each CDR3 protein gets one entry after TCRdb re-called the 5' RACE reads with MiXCR. The sample holds tens of thousands of distinct CDR3 sequences; 3.4% are singletons and the top ten take about 4%. Sequencing was performed on PBMCs. Receptors were obtained from a man aged 35 to 55 with multiple sclerosis. CDR3s include the opening cysteine and the closing phenylalanine or tryptophan. Each record gives: CDR3 length, J gene, clone size, V gene, D gene, CDR3 DNA, CDR3 protein. A D gene is named only where the DNA matches it firmly. Rows give clone size only sometimes, using once, few, many, or a class for an expanded clone.

length: 13; J: TRBJ2-2; size: many; V: TRBV5-1; D: TRBD1; DNA: TGCGCCAGCAGCGGGACAGGGCCCGGGGAGCTGTTTTTT; CDR3: CASSGTGPGELFF
length: 15; J: TRBJ1-2; size: many; V: TRBV9; D: NA; DNA: TGTGCCAGCAGCGTCGCTTCTTCAGGGGACTATGGCTACACCTTC; CDR3: CASSVASSGDYGYTF
length: 12; J: TRBJ1-2; size: many; V: TRBV29-1; D: NA; DNA: TGCAGCGTTGAGCACGTTAACTATGGCTACACCTTC; CDR3: CSVEHVNYGYTF
length: 15; J: TRBJ2-6; size: many; V: TRBV5-1; D: NA; DNA: TGCGCCAGCAGCTTTGGGAACTCTGGGGCCAACGTCCTGACTTTC; CDR3: CASSFGNSGANVLTF
length: 13; J: TRBJ1-1; size: many; V: TRBV20-1; D: NA; DNA: TGCAGTGCTAGAGATTCGAAGAACACTGAAGCTTTCTTT; CDR3: CSARDSKNTEAFF
length: 13; J: TRBJ2-2; size: many; V: TRBV4-2; D: NA; DNA: TGTGCCAGCAGCCAAGCCTTTGGGGGGGAGCTGTTTTTT; CDR3: CASSQAFGGELFF
length: 17; J: TRBJ2-3; size: many; V: TRBV3-1; D: TRBD2; DNA: TGTGCCAGCAGCCGCGGGGGGCCGACTGATATCGCAGATACGCAGTATTTT; CDR3: CASSRGGPTDIADTQYF
length: 17; J: TRBJ1-1; size: many; V: TRBV5-1; D: NA; DNA: TGCGCCAGCAGCAACCTACAGGGCCAAAGGGGAAACACTGAAGCTTTCTTT; CDR3: CASSNLQGQRGNTEAFF
length: 12; J: TRBJ2-3; size: many; V: TRBV2; D: NA; DNA: TGTGCCAGCAGTGGGACTCCAGATACGCAGTATTTT; CDR3: CASSGTPDTQYF
length: 14; J: TRBJ1-2; size: many; V: TRBV4-2; D: TRBD1; DNA: TGTGCCAGCAGCCAAGTCGGGACAGACTATGGCTACACCTTC; CDR3: CASSQVGTDYGYTF
length: 13; J: TRBJ2-7; size: NA; V: TRBV5-1; D: TRBD2; DNA: TGCGCCAGTAGCGGGGGATTCTCCTACGAGCAGTACTTC; CDR3: CASSGGFSYEQYF
length: 13; J: TRBJ2-1; size: many; V: TRBV29-1; D: TRBD2; DNA: TGCAGCGTTGTGGAAGCGGGGGGCAATGAGCAGTTCTTC; CDR3: CSVVEAGGNEQFF
length: 13; J: TRBJ2-1; size: many; V: TRBV29-1; D: TRBD1; DNA: TGCAGCGTTCCACCGGGACAGGGAAGTGGTAGGTTCTTC; CDR3: CSVPPGQGSGRFF
length: 16; J: TRBJ2-7; size: many; V: TRBV4-2; D: NA; DNA: TGTGCCAGCAGCCAAGAGGAGGCAGGAGGGTCCTACGAGCAGTACTTC; CDR3: CASSQEEAGGSYEQYF
length: 13; J: TRBJ1-1; size: many; V: TRBV10-3; D: NA; DNA: TGTGCCATCAGACAGGGAGTGAACACTGAAGCTTTCTTT; CDR3: CAIRQGVNTEAFF
length: 14; J: TRBJ2-2; size: many; V: TRBV5-1; D: TRBD1; DNA: TGCGCCAGCGGACAGGGGGCAGTCACCGGGGAGCTGTTTTTT; CDR3: CASGQGAVTGELFF
length: 16; J: TRBJ2-3; size: many; V: TRBV20-1; D: TRBD2; DNA: TGCAGTGCGCCCCGACTAGCGGGGGGATTCACAGATACGCAGTATTTT; CDR3: CSAPRLAGGFTDTQYF
length: 13; J: TRBJ1-1; size: NA; V: TRBV19; D: NA; DNA: TGTGCCAGTAGGATTAGGGAGAGCACTGAAGCTTTCTTT; CDR3: CASRIRESTEAFF
length: 16; J: TRBJ2-3; size: many; V: TRBV20-1; D: NA; DNA: TGCAGTGCTAGAGATCCCTGGGGCGACAGCACAGATACGCAGTATTTT; CDR3: CSARDPWGDSTDTQYF
length: 14; J: TRBJ2-7; size: few; V: TRBV9; D: TRBD2; DNA: TGTGCCAGCAGCGAGACTAGCGGGAGGTCCGAGCAGTACTTC; CDR3: CASSETSGRSEQYF
length: 16; J: TRBJ2-3; size: NA; V: TRBV18; D: NA; DNA: TGTGCCAGCTCACGTCGGACTGGAGGAGGGACAGATACGCAGTATTTT; CDR3: CASSRRTGGGTDTQYF
length: 15; J: TRBJ2-7; size: NA; V: TRBV3-1; D: TRBD1; DNA: TGTGCCAGCAGCCAGGCAGGGACAGGGTCCAAAGAGCAGTACTTC; CDR3: CASSQAGTGSKEQYF